The clone carrying this T cell receptor beta chain was observed a single time. The germline gives CDR1 MNHEY, CDR2 SVGAGI. The CDR3 spans 15 residues. Unmatched junction bases numbered 6, after V lost 6 bases and J lost 2 bases. The assay was immunoSEQ multiplex PCR, and TCRdb's table has in-frame clones only and misses some. Of roughly 72,000 clones listed, 96% are singletons. This entry belongs to a study of technical replicates of blood from a handful of donors. The specimen sequenced was T cells isolated from PBMCs. This chain joins TRBV6-5 and TRBJ1-5; TRBD1 matches 8 bases. The sequence came from a human donor in good health. CDR3 sequence (DNA): TGTGCCAGCAGGATTGACAGGGGCGGCAATCAGCCCCAGCATTTT. This sequence encodes CASRIDRGGNQPQHF.